The sequence of this TCR beta chain was determined in a study of neurological immune-mediated disorders. Germline-derived CDR1 and CDR2 are SNHLY and FYNNEI. V dropped 3 bases and J dropped 7 bases, with 16 bases sitting between them. CDR3 size: 15 residues. As to time point: technical triplicate 2. TCRdb re-analysed the 5' RACE reads in MiXCR, keeping a single row per CDR3 protein. Counted here are about 59,000 distinct CDR3 sequences, about 25% occurring once; the ten biggest clones make up about 4.5%. The TCR was taken from a man between 60 and 75 years old with HTLV-1-associated myelopathy (HAM/TSP). This rearrangement joins TRBV2 to TRBJ2-1; TRBD2 is a possible D gene (6 bases). The source material was PBMCs. This CDR3 is CASSDGKSRGNEQFF. The CDR3 region has the DNA TGTGCCAGCAGTGATGGAAAAAGCCGGGGGAATGAGCAGTTCTTC.